The 31 T cell receptor beta chains below come from one sample, sequenced in a study of T cell responses to AZD1222 COVID-19 vaccine. Sequencing was performed with immunoSEQ multiplex PCR; in TCRdb, only in-frame clones are kept and a portion is missing. Seen here are 100,000 to 150,000 clones, 89% observed once, and the top ten hold 4.2%. Material: peripheral blood, obtained on day 0 of AZD1222 vaccination. The receptors shown here come from an adult in good health.

This chain joins TRBV30 and TRBJ1-5; no firm D call. V lost 1 base and J 5 bases, leaving 9 bases between the germline ends. The germline V gene has CDR1 GTSNPN and CDR2 SVGIG (reference sequence). The CDR3 sequence is 13 residues long. The CDR3 here is CAWSGGFDQPQHF. The CDR3 coding sequence is TGTGCCTGGAGTGGGGGATTTGATCAGCCCCAGCATTTT.

The V call is TRBV3-1 (or the pseudogene TRBV3-2), the J call TRBJ2-1; 12 positions agree with TRBD2. Germline assignment: CDR1 LGHDT and CDR2 YNNKEL (reference sequence). The CDR3 spans 14 residues. After removal of 1 base from V and 15 bases from J, the junction contained 7 bases not matched to a gene. The CDR3: CASSQGTSGGRWFF. The CDR3 nucleotides are TGTGCCAGCAGCCAAGGTACTAGCGGGGGGCGATGGTTCTTC.

The chain has TRBV20-1 and TRBJ2-3, with D unclear. The length of the CDR3 is 11 residues. The germline gives CDR1 DFQATT, CDR2 SNEGSKA (reference sequence). The DNA of the CDR3 is TGCGGAAAAGACAGCACAGATACGCAGTATTTT. Translated, it gives CGKDSTDTQYF.

This clone showed up just a few times. J is TRBJ2-2 and V is TRBV18; TRBD1 matches at 7 bases. Trimming at V came to 3 bases and at J to 5 bases, leaving 9 bases not matched to a gene. Germline CDR1 KGHSH, CDR2 LQKENI. The CDR3 contains 16 residues. The CDR3 spells CASSPYSAGGTGELFF. CDR3 nucleotide sequence: TGTGCCAGCTCACCGTACTCGGCAGGGGGTACCGGGGAGCTGTTTTTT.

This chain links TRBV11-1 with TRBJ2-3; TRBD2 might be the D (6 bases). CDR1 and CDR2 (germline): SGHAT, FQDESV (reference sequence). This CDR3 comprises 15 residues. V shed 5 bases and J shed 3 bases, with 15 bases lying between them. CDR3 residues: CASSGTGEGTDTQYF. CDR3 in DNA: TGTGCCAGCAGCGGGACGGGAGAGGGGACAGATACGCAGTATTTT.

CDR3 sequence reads: CASSPPVNEQYF. CDR3 coding DNA: TGTGCCAGCAGCCCCCCGGTGAACGAGCAGTACTTC. The V call is TRBV6-2 or TRBV6-3, the J call TRBJ2-7; no clear D gene. With 6 bases removed from V and 5 bases from J, the gap between germline ends came to 11 bases. The germline CDR1 and CDR2 sequences are MNHEY and SVGEGT. The CDR3 covers 12 residues.

The J gene is TRBJ1-1, the V gene TRBV10-3, with D maybe TRBD1 (5 bases). CDR3 size: 12 residues. In germline, CDR1 is ENHRY, CDR2 SYGVKD. Trimming cost V 4 bases and J 11 bases, with 14 bases left between them. The CDR3 DNA is TGTGCCATCAGTGTAGGGGAGGGGCCGGCTTTCTTT. This codes for CAISVGEGPAFF.

The chain uses TRBV11-2 and TRBJ1-5; 7 nucleotides agree with TRBD1. This CDR3 is 15 amino acids long. The V and J ends lost 5 bases and 0 bases, in that order; junction bases with no gene match: 4. From germline, CDR1 is SGHAT and CDR2 FQNNGV. CDR3 DNA sequence: TGTGCCAGCAGCCCCGGGACAGTTAGCAATCAGCCCCAGCATTTT. Amino acids: CASSPGTVSNQPQHF.

This clone is a singleton in its sample. This chain joins TRBV5-1 and TRBJ1-5; maybe TRBD1 (6 bases). V was clipped by 3 bases and J by 4 bases, with 23 bases between them. The V gene's germline CDR1 is SGHRS and CDR2 YFSETQ. The length of the CDR3 is 18 residues. DNA for the CDR3: TGCGCCAGCAGCTCCCGGGACACTAGCCTGGGGATTAATCAGCCCCAGCATTTT. Residues: CASSSRDTSLGINQPQHF.

The chain employs TRBV30 and TRBJ1-4; a weak D match, TRBD1 (6 bases). Germline V gives CDR1 GTSNPN, CDR2 SVGIG (reference sequence). V lost 7 bases and J 7 bases, leaving 16 bases between the germline ends. This CDR3 has 13 residues. CDR3 amino acids: CAFNREEGEKLFF. CDR3 in DNA: TGTGCCTTCAACAGGGAAGAAGGTGAAAAACTGTTTTTT.

CDR3 region: CASSLDTGGLTDTQYF. DNA for the CDR3: TGCGCCAGCAGCTTGGATACGGGAGGGTTGACGGATACGCAGTATTTT. The gene calls are TRBV5-1 and TRBJ2-3, with 8 bases matching TRBD2. The germline gives CDR1 SGHRS, CDR2 YFSETQ. There are 16 residues in the CDR3. V trimming: 0 bases; J trimming: 6 bases; junction bases outside the gene matches: 9.

The genes are TRBV30 and TRBJ1-1; D unresolved. This CDR3 spans 11 amino acids. The germline V and J ends were trimmed by 0 bases and 8 bases, with 7 bases remaining between them. Germline V CDR1 and CDR2: GTSNPN, SVGIG (reference sequence). Written as DNA, the CDR3 is TGTGCCTGGAGTGTTGGACGGGAAGCTTTCTTT. This gives the protein CAWSVGREAFF.

The chain employs TRBV23-1 and TRBJ2-2; D unresolved. TRBV23-1 is flagged as an ORF with uncertain function. The CDR3 loop spans 14 amino acids. V lost 0 bases to trimming and J lost 4 bases, with 6 bases between them. The CDR3 DNA reads TGCGCCAGCAGTCAATCGAGGTCCACCGGGGAGCTGTTTTTT. This gives the protein CASSQSRSTGELFF.

The rearrangement joins TRBV30 to TRBJ1-2; D possibly corresponds to TRBD1 (5 bases). Trimming removed 3 bases from V and 14 bases from J, with 13 bases in between. The germline V gene encodes CDR1 GTSNPN and CDR2 SVGIG (reference sequence). CDR3 size: 10 residues. CDR3 protein: CAWRGTSETF. The CDR3 region has the DNA TGTGCCTGGAGGGGGACGTCTGAGACCTTC.

This clone was observed a single time. This chain links TRBV24-1 with TRBJ2-2; D is ambiguous. Trimming took off 9 bases at V and 6 bases at J, with 7 bases between the two ends. Germline CDR1 and CDR2: KGHDR and SFDVKD. CDR3 length: 11 residues. The CDR3 DNA is TGTGCCACCGAAGCGCCCGGGGAGCTGTTTTTT. This gives the protein CATEAPGELFF.

V is TRBV5-1 and J is TRBJ2-7; 12 bases are shared with TRBD2. Germline V gives CDR1 SGHRS, CDR2 YFSETQ. The CDR3 loop spans 14 amino acids. After removal of 3 bases from V and 7 bases from J, the junction contained 5 bases not matched to a gene. CDR3 sequence: CASSSTSGSWEQYF. DNA for the CDR3: TGCGCCAGCAGCTCGACTAGCGGGAGTTGGGAGCAGTACTTC.

This chain uses TRBV9 with TRBJ2-1; 8 bases align to TRBD2. The CDR3 has 15 amino acids. CDR1 and CDR2 (germline): SGDLS, YYNGEE. After removal of 4 bases from V and 9 bases from J, the junction contained 12 bases not matched to a gene. For the CDR3, the DNA is TGTGCCAGCAGCCCACCCCCGGGGGGGTTTGGTGAGCAGTTCTTC. Its protein is CASSPPPGGFGEQFF. The full variable domain, its missing parts supplied by reference TRBV9 and TRBJ2-1, is DSGVTQTPKHLITATGQRVTLRCSPRSGDLSVYWYQQSLDQGLQFLIQYYNGEERAKGNILERFSAQQFPDLHSELNLSSLELGDSALYFCASSPPPGGFGEQFFGPGTRLTVL.

CDR3 DNA sequence: TGTGCCAGTCGTTCCGGAGGCAGCAATCAGCCCCAGCATTTT. Residues: CASRSGGSNQPQHF. V is TRBV19 and J is TRBJ1-5, with D uncertain. Trimming took off 8 bases at V and 1 base at J, with 12 bases between the two ends. Per germline, CDR1 LNHDA and CDR2 SQIVND (reference sequence). CDR3 size: 14 residues.

The rearrangement joins TRBV10-3 to TRBJ2-1; TRBD2 matches at 13 bases. Germline V lookup: CDR1 ENHRY, CDR2 SYGVKD. This CDR3 contains 16 residues. The trim removed 10 bases at V and 2 bases at J, leaving 8 bases unmatched. The CDR3 DNA sequence: TGTGCCAGCAGACTAGCGGGGGGCAGGGCCTACAATGAGCAGTTCTTC. Its protein product is CASRLAGGRAYNEQFF.

This clone has a handful of counts. The chain couples TRBV27 to TRBJ2-2, with D unclear. Deletions cut 1 base from V and 7 bases from J, with 4 bases between. The CDR3 consists of 12 residues. Germline V gives CDR1 MNHEY, CDR2 SMNVEV (reference sequence). The CDR3 spells CASSLWGGELFF. CDR3 nucleotide sequence: TGTGCCAGCAGTTTATGGGGCGGGGAGCTGTTTTTT.

The V and J genes are TRBV15 and TRBJ2-3, with TRBD2 matching 8 bases. This CDR3 comprises 15 residues. The germline gives CDR1 LNHNV, CDR2 YYDKDF (reference sequence). With 5 bases clipped from V and 5 bases from J, the junction kept 9 bases outside the gene matches. Here the CDR3 DNA reads TGTGCCACCAGCGACAGGCGGGGGGCGGGAGATACGCAGTATTTT. Translation gives CATSDRRGAGDTQYF.

This clone has more than one count but fewer than ten. This chain connects TRBV11-2 to TRBJ2-4, with D uncertain. Per germline, CDR1 SGHAT and CDR2 FQNNGV. The CDR3 totals 18 residues. With 5 bases removed from V and 3 bases from J, the gap between germline ends came to 23 bases. The CDR3 bases are TGTGCCAGCAGCCATAGATTAGGTGGGCCCCGCATCAAAAACATTCAGTACTTC. This encodes CASSHRLGGPRIKNIQYF.

This clone was picked up one time. The chain has TRBV3-1 (or the pseudogene TRBV3-2) and TRBJ1-1; a possible D gene is TRBD1 (6 bases). The CDR3 length is 14 residues. Per germline, CDR1 LGHDT and CDR2 YNNKEL (reference sequence). The ends were cut back, 4 bases at V and 7 bases at J, with 16 bases in the middle. The CDR3 reads CASSPAMGADEAFF. The CDR3 DNA sequence: TGTGCCAGCAGCCCGGCTATGGGGGCGGATGAAGCTTTCTTT.

The V and J genes are TRBV6-5 and TRBJ1-5, with D tentatively TRBD1 (6 bases). V lost 6 bases and J 4 bases, leaving 7 bases between the germline ends. Per the germline V gene, CDR1 is MNHEY and CDR2 is SVGAGI. CDR3 length: 12 residues. Written as DNA, the CDR3 is TGTGCCAGCAGAAGGGGGAATCAGCCCCAGCATTTT. Amino acids: CASRRGNQPQHF.

The V gene is TRBV20-1, the J gene TRBJ2-4; no definite D call. CDR1 and CDR2 (germline): DFQATT, SNEGSKA (reference sequence). The CDR3 extends over 11 amino acids. The V and J ends lost 6 bases and 8 bases respectively, with 11 bases between them. The CDR3 loop reads CSAESVDIQYF. The CDR3, as DNA: TGCAGTGCCGAATCAGTGGACATTCAGTACTTC.

The V call is TRBV3-1 (or the pseudogene TRBV3-2), the J call TRBJ2-2, with 15 bases lining up with TRBD2. The V gene end was trimmed by 4 bases and the J gene end by 0 bases; junction bases not matched to a gene: 6. Germline CDR1 LGHDT, CDR2 YNNKEL (reference sequence). The CDR3 totals 19 residues. CDR3 nucleotides: TGTGCCAGCAGCCTCCACGGACTAGCGGGAGGGACGAACACCGGGGAGCTGTTTTTT. It is translated as CASSLHGLAGGTNTGELFF.

The chain employs TRBV30 and TRBJ2-5; TRBD1 aligns across 10 bases. Per germline, CDR1 GTSNPN and CDR2 SVGIG (reference sequence). The CDR3 is 14 residues long. V was clipped by 3 bases and J by 5 bases; unmatched bases: 6. The CDR3 DNA is TGTGCCTGGAGGGCCGGGACAGGGGTGGAGACCCAGTACTTC. Translating it yields CAWRAGTGVETQYF.

This chain links TRBV4-1 with TRBJ2-6; a weak D match, TRBD1 (6 bases). The CDR3 sequence is 15 residues long. CDR1 MGHRA and CDR2 YSYEKL come from the germline V gene. The ends were cut back, 3 bases at V and 3 bases at J, with 9 bases in the middle. CDR3 amino acids: CASSHTGIGANVLTF. The CDR3 DNA sequence: TGCGCCAGCAGCCACACAGGGATTGGGGCCAACGTCCTGACTTTC.

The chain recombines TRBV12-5 with TRBJ2-3; tentative D call: TRBD1 (5 bases). This CDR3 has 12 residues. Germline V gene lookup returns CDR1 LGHNT and CDR2 FRNRAP. Trimming pared 1 base from V and 7 bases from J, leaving 6 bases between. The CDR3 DNA reads TGTGCTAGTGGTTTGGACAGGCATACGCAGTATTTT. Protein sequence: CASGLDRHTQYF. Supplemented by reference TRBV12-5 and TRBJ2-3, the full variable domain reads DARVTQTPRHKVTEMGQEVTMRCQPILGHNTVFWYRQTMMQGLELLAYFRNRAPLDDSGMPKDRFSAEMPDATLATLKIQPSEPRDSAVYFCASGLDRHTQYFGPGTRLTVL.

CDR3 coding DNA: TGTGCCAGCGGCCTAAGCGGGAGCCTTCGCGAGCAGTACTTC. Translating it yields CASGLSGSLREQYF. The V gene is TRBV28, the J gene TRBJ2-7; 8 bases map to TRBD2. CDR3 length: 14 residues. The germline V gene has CDR1 MDHEN and CDR2 SYDVKM. The V segment lost 8 bases and the J segment 6 bases; nucleotides outside the gene matches: 12. Using reference TRBV28 and TRBJ2-7 for the parts outside the CDR3, the full variable domain is DVKVTQSSRYLVKRTGEKVFLECVQDMDHENMFWYRQDPGLGLRLIYFSYDVKMKEKGDIPEGYSVSREKKERFSLILESASTNQTSMYLCASGLSGSLREQYFGPGTRLTVT.

This clone was seen once. The chain links TRBV30 to TRBJ1-4; D unresolved. The CDR3 covers 16 residues. Per the germline V gene, CDR1 is GTSNPN and CDR2 is SVGIG (reference sequence). V was shortened by 3 bases and J by 7 bases, with 21 bases between the two germline ends. Here the CDR3 reads CAWSPRGWTWGEKLFF. The CDR3 coding sequence is TGTGCCTGGAGCCCCCGGGGATGGACTTGGGGTGAAAAACTGTTTTTT.